Given below is one T cell receptor (beta chain) in context. Its antigen is currently unknown. This specimen comes from a study of T cells in Graves' hyperthyroidism and ophthalmopathy. Regarding the study as a whole: Stable hyperthyroidism was told apart from ophthalmopathy by a model built on 13 V-J features.

Each patient was aged 18 to 65 and had newly diagnosed hyperthyroidism of under 2 months' duration. The diagnoses drew upon clinical symptoms, serum thyroxine and TRAb, thyroid ultrasound and orbital computed tomography. RNA transcripts served as the template for amplifying TCR beta CDR3 regions. A set of HTBI primers served as the primers for a first-round RT-PCR of the TCR CDR3. One entry per CDR3 protein, called by TCRdb with MiXCR from the multiplex PCR reads. The sample lists 350,000 to 450,000 distinct CDR3 sequences, about 15% occurring once. Input material: blood. This sequence originates from a woman between 55 and 75 years old with Graves' hyperthyroidism.

For the CDR3, the DNA is TGTGCCAGCAGTCGACAGGGAGGGACCTATGGCTACACCTTC. Protein: CASSRQGGTYGYTF. The chain uses TRBV28 and TRBJ1-2; 7 bases fit TRBD1. Trimming took 5 bases from V and 4 from J; bases not matched to a gene: 7. Germline CDR1 MDHEN, CDR2 SYDVKM. This CDR3 spans 14 amino acids.